What follows are 16 T cell receptor beta chains derived from one specimen sequenced in a study of blood T cell repertoires in COVID-19. Clones were read by immunoSEQ multiplex PCR, and TCRdb kept only the in-frame ones, dropping some. This table holds around 340,000 clones, approximately 90% found once. Sequenced sample: peripheral blood. Receptors originate from an older woman with COVID-19, enrolled during active disease.

V and J are TRBV10-2 and TRBJ2-1, with D maybe TRBD1 (5 bases). This CDR3 is built from 14 residues. Germline CDR1 WSHSY, CDR2 SAAADI. V dropped 1 base and J dropped 4 bases, with 8 bases sitting between them. The CDR3 spells CASSEWGGYNEQFF. In DNA, the CDR3 is TGCGCCAGCAGTGAGTGGGGCGGTTACAATGAGCAGTTCTTC.

The J gene is TRBJ1-4, the V gene TRBV30, with 7 bases lining up with TRBD1. Germline assignment: CDR1 GTSNPN and CDR2 SVGIG (reference sequence). Germline trimming cut 2 bases from V and 1 base from J; bases unmatched to any gene: 4. The CDR3 loop spans 15 amino acids. The CDR3 bases are TGTGCCTGGAGTAAAGGGACAGTAACTAATGAAAAACTGTTTTTT. It translates to CAWSKGTVTNEKLFF.

CDR3 coding DNA: TGTGCCAGCAGGTCGGACAGGTATCAGTTCTTC. Encoded protein: CASRSDRYQFF. The chain links TRBV7-9 to TRBJ2-1, with 7 nucleotides matching TRBD1. This CDR3 is built from 11 residues. Germline CDR1 and CDR2: SEHNR and FQNEAQ (reference sequence). J gave up 13 bases and V 6 bases, and 6 bases lay outside the gene matches.

This clone was seen only a few times. The chain carries TRBV28 and TRBJ2-7; D is unresolved. V gave up 6 bases and J gave up 6 bases, with 12 bases separating them. The CDR3 is 12 amino acids. CDR1 and CDR2 from the germline V gene are MDHEN and SYDVKM. In DNA, the CDR3 is TGTGCCAGCAGAGCTCTTCATGGCGAGCAGTACTTC. Protein: CASRALHGEQYF. Together with reference TRBV28 and TRBJ2-7, the CDR3 gives the full variable domain: DVKVTQSSRYLVKRTGEKVFLECVQDMDHENMFWYRQDPGLGLRLIYFSYDVKMKEKGDIPEGYSVSREKKERFSLILESASTNQTSMYLCASRALHGEQYFGPGTRLTVT.

The V call is TRBV11-2, the J call TRBJ1-1; D call uncertain. Trimming removed 7 bases from V and 1 base from J, with 13 bases in between. Germline CDR1 SGHAT, CDR2 FQNNGV. The CDR3 spans 14 residues. The CDR3 bases are TGTGCCAGCACCCCAGGTCCAACGAACACTGAAGCTTTCTTT. It yields the protein CASTPGPTNTEAFF. The whole variable domain, remainder taken from reference TRBV11-2 and TRBJ1-1, is EAGVAQSPRYKIIEKRQSVAFWCNPISGHATLYWYQQILGQGPKLLIQFQNNGVVDDSQLPKDRFSAERLKGVDSTLKIQPAKLEDSAVYLCASTPGPTNTEAFFGQGTRLTVV.

The V call is TRBV3-1 (or the pseudogene TRBV3-2), the J call TRBJ2-7; tentative D call: TRBD1 (8 bases). CDR3 size: 13 residues. V was pared by 6 bases and J by 3 bases, with 12 bases between. CDR1 and CDR2 (germline): LGHDT, YNNKEL (reference sequence). CDR3 DNA sequence: TGTGCCAGCAGACAGGGGGGGGGCTACGAGCAGTACTTC. This translates into CASRQGGGYEQYF.

The chain has TRBV2 and TRBJ1-3; possibly TRBD1 for D (6 bases). The ends were cut back, 8 bases at V and 0 bases at J, with 14 bases in the middle. The CDR3 loop spans 15 amino acids. Germline loops: CDR1 SNHLY, CDR2 FYNNEI. The CDR3 protein is CASGRDTNSGNTIYF. CDR3 DNA: TGTGCCAGCGGACGGGACACCAACTCTGGAAACACCATATATTTT. Using reference TRBV2 and TRBJ1-3 for the parts outside the CDR3, the full variable domain is EPEVTQTPSHQVTQMGQEVILRCVPISNHLYFYWYRQILGQKVEFLVSFYNNEISEKSEIFDDQFSVERPDGSNFTLKIRSTKLEDSAMYFCASGRDTNSGNTIYFGEGSWLTVV.

The chain recombines TRBV9 with TRBJ1-6; 7 nucleotides align to TRBD1. Germline V lookup: CDR1 SGDLS, CDR2 YYNGEE. Losses at the gene ends were 4 bases for V and 9 bases for J; bases not matched to a gene: 4. The CDR3 has 13 amino acids. This chain's CDR3 is CASSLDRASPLHF. The CDR3, as DNA: TGTGCCAGCAGCCTCGACAGGGCTTCACCCCTCCACTTT.

The sample holds many counts of this clone. The chain couples TRBV19 to TRBJ1-1; D possibly corresponds to TRBD1 (5 bases). Germline V gene lookup returns CDR1 LNHDA and CDR2 SQIVND (reference sequence). CDR3 length: 12 residues. The V gene lost 6 bases and the J gene lost 5 bases, with 10 bases spanning the gap. The CDR3 DNA reads TGTGCCAGTAGATACGGGGGGACTGAAGCTTTCTTT. Translated, it gives CASRYGGTEAFF.

The chain links TRBV14 to TRBJ1-1, with 8 nucleotides matching TRBD1. CDR1 and CDR2 (germline): SGHDN, FVKESK. The CDR3 loop spans 18 amino acids. Losses at the gene ends were 0 bases for V and 0 bases for J; bases not matched to a gene: 9. CDR3 amino acids: CASSQDPWTGPMNTEAFF. The CDR3, as DNA: TGTGCCAGCAGCCAAGACCCCTGGACAGGGCCCATGAACACTGAAGCTTTCTTT.

The chain is built from TRBV5-1 and TRBJ2-5; the D gene is possibly TRBD2 (6 bases). Deletions cut 4 bases from V and 2 bases from J, with 15 bases between. CDR3 length equals 15 residues. In germline, CDR1 is SGHRS, CDR2 YFSETQ. CDR3 residues: CASSLGGIGQETQYF. The CDR3 DNA reads TGCGCCAGCAGCCTCGGGGGTATCGGGCAAGAGACCCAGTACTTC.

The chain has TRBV4-1 and TRBJ1-1; tentative D call: TRBD1 (6 bases). V was shortened by 4 bases and J by 5 bases, with 14 bases between the two germline ends. There are 14 residues in the CDR3. Per germline, CDR1 MGHRA and CDR2 YSYEKL. This chain's CDR3 is CASSPLGGRTEAFF. Here the CDR3 DNA reads TGCGCCAGCAGCCCCCTCGGGGGGCGAACTGAAGCTTTCTTT.

The chain uses TRBV4-1 and TRBJ1-5; D ambiguous. Germline CDR1 MGHRA, CDR2 YSYEKL. There are 16 residues in the CDR3. With 0 bases removed from V and 0 bases from J, the gap between germline ends came to 9 bases. As DNA, the CDR3 is TGCGCCAGCAGCCAAGATAGAGATTATAGCAATCAGCCCCAGCATTTT. As protein: CASSQDRDYSNQPQHF.

The chain couples TRBV6-1 to TRBJ1-1; 7 bases agree with TRBD1. The length of the CDR3 is 14 residues. With 2 bases clipped from V and 5 bases from J, the junction kept 5 bases outside the gene matches. The germline gives CDR1 MNHNS, CDR2 SASEGT. CDR3 sequence: CASSEPPGGTEAFF. Here the CDR3 DNA reads TGTGCCAGCAGTGAACCCCCAGGGGGGACTGAAGCTTTCTTT.

This chain uses TRBV4-1 with TRBJ1-1; TRBD1 matches at 10 bases. Unmatched junction bases numbered 8, after V lost 4 bases and J lost 3 bases. Germline loops: CDR1 MGHRA, CDR2 YSYEKL. The CDR3 runs 16 residues. The CDR3 sequence: CASSPTGGSLDTEAFF. The CDR3 coding sequence is TGCGCCAGCAGCCCGACAGGGGGCAGTTTGGACACTGAAGCTTTCTTT.

The V and J genes are TRBV6-5 and TRBJ1-1; D is possibly TRBD1 (6 bases). Germline lookup yields CDR1 MNHEY and CDR2 SVGAGI. This CDR3 is 12 amino acids long. Trimming stripped 6 bases from V and 4 bases from J, with 9 bases between. CDR3 DNA: TGTGCCAGCAGGACAGGTTCCACTGAAGCTTTCTTT. Protein sequence: CASRTGSTEAFF.